This T cell receptor beta chain was observed in a study of siplizumab effects on memory and regulatory T cells. The assay was immunoSEQ multiplex PCR, and TCRdb's table has in-frame clones only and misses some. The data hold more than 75,000 clones, with about 96% observed a single time. This receptor was obtained from a human donor in good health. Sequencing was carried out using naive CD4+ T cells sorted from blood.

DNA of the CDR3: TGTGCCTGTAGCGTCCCGGGATCCTCCTACAATGAGCAGTTCTTC. This encodes CACSVPGSSYNEQFF. This chain links TRBV30 with TRBJ2-1; perhaps TRBD2 as D (5 bases). Trimming left V 6 bases short and J 0 bases short, with 15 bases between. From germline, CDR1 is GTSNPN and CDR2 SVGIG (reference sequence). This CDR3 region has 15 residues.